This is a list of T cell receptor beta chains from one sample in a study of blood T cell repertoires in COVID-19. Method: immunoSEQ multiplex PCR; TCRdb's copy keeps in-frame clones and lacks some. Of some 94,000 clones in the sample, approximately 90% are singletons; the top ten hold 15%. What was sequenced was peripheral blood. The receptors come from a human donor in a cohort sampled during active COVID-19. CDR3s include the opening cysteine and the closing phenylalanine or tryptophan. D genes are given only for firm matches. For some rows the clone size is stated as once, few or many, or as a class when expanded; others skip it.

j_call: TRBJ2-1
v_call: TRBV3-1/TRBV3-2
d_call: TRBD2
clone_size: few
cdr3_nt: TGTGCCAGCAGCAACTTCTGGGCCAGCGGGGGATCTCTCTCCTACAATGAGCAGTTCTTC
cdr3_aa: CASSNFWASGGSLSYNEQFF

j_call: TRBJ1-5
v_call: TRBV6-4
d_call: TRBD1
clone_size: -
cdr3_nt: TGTGCCAGCAGTGATTGTAGGACAGGGTCCAATCAGCCCCAGCATTTT
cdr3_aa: CASSDCRTGSNQPQHF

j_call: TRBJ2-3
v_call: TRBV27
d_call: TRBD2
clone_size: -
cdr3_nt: TGTGCCAGCAGGACTAGCGGGAGAGATACGCAGTATTTT
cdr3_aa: CASRTSGRDTQYF

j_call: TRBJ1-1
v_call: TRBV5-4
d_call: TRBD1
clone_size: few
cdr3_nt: TGTGCCAGCAGCGCCCGACAGGGGGGCGGCACTGAAGCTTTCTTT
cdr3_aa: CASSARQGGGTEAFF

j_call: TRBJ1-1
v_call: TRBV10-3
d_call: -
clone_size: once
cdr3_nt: TGTGCCATCAGTGAGTCAACAGGATCCACTGAAGCTTTCTTT
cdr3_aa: CAISESTGSTEAFF

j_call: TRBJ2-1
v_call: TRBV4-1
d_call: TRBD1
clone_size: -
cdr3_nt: TGCGCCAGCAGCCATCACCCGGGACAGGGGGCCGGTGAGCAGTTCTTC
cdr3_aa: CASSHHPGQGAGEQFF

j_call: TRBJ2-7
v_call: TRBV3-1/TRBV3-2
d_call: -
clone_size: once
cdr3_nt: TGTGCCAGCAGCCAAAGCTTCTCCTACGAGCAGTACTTC
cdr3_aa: CASSQSFSYEQYF

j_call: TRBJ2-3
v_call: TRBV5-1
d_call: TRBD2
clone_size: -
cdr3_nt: TGCGCCAGCAGTTATGGTGGGACTAGCGGGGGTAGGGCAGATACGCAGTATTTT
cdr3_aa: CASSYGGTSGGRADTQYF

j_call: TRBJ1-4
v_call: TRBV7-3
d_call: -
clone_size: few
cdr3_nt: TGTGCCAGCAGCTTTGGGCCAGGGGAAAAACTGTTTTTT
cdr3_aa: CASSFGPGEKLFF

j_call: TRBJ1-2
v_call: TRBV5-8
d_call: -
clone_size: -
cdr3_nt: TGTGCCAGCAGCTTGGGAGGGAACTATGGCTACACCTTC
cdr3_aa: CASSLGGNYGYTF

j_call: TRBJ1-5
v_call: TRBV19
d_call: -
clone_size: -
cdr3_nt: TGTGCCAGTAGTATAGATCGAAGGAAAGGGAGGGGCAATCAGCCCCAGCATTTT
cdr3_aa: CASSIDRRKGRGNQPQHF

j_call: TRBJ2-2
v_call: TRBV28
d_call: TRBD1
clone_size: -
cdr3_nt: TGTGCCGGCGGCTCTCAGGGGGCGGGCACCGGGGAGCTGTTTTTT
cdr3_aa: CAGGSQGAGTGELFF